A single sample gave rise to the 32 T cell receptor beta chains below, sequenced in a study of T cell responses to AZD1222 COVID-19 vaccine. Sequencing was performed with immunoSEQ multiplex PCR; in TCRdb, only in-frame clones are kept and a portion is missing. The data contain 130,000 or so clones, 86% of them singletons. The starting material was peripheral blood, obtained on day 0 of AZD1222 vaccination. These receptors all stem from an adult in good health.

This chain connects TRBV4-1 to TRBJ1-2; maybe TRBD1 (5 bases). The length of the CDR3 is 16 residues. V lost 3 bases to trimming and J lost 5 bases, with 19 bases between them. Germline CDR1 MGHRA, CDR2 YSYEKL. CDR3 in DNA: TGCGCCAGCAGCCAGGGACGTACCCTCCCGATTTATGGCTACACCTTC. Translating gives CASSQGRTLPIYGYTF.

The genes are TRBV6-2 or TRBV6-3 and TRBJ2-1; the D gene is possibly TRBD2 (5 bases). The CDR3 length is 15 residues. V was shortened by 2 bases and J by 6 bases, with 14 bases between the two germline ends. The germline CDR1 and CDR2 sequences are MNHEY and SVGEGT. The DNA of the CDR3 is TGTGCCAGCAGTTACGTCCGGGGAAACCGCAATGAGCAGTTCTTC. Translating gives CASSYVRGNRNEQFF.

The V call is TRBV30, the J call TRBJ1-2; D gene uncertain. Trimming stripped 6 bases from V and 2 bases from J, with 16 bases between. CDR3 size: 14 residues. Germline V lookup: CDR1 GTSNPN, CDR2 SVGIG (reference sequence). CDR3 DNA sequence: TGTGCCTGCCAAGCCCCGACATTAAACTATGGCTACACCTTC. It is translated as CACQAPTLNYGYTF. Using reference TRBV30 and TRBJ1-2 for the parts outside the CDR3, the full variable domain is SQTIHQWPATLVQPVGSPLSLECTVEGTSNPNLYWYRQAAGRGLQLLFYSVGIGQISSEVPQNLSASRPQDRQFILSSKKLLLSDSGFYLCACQAPTLNYGYTFGSGTRLTVV.

The chain employs TRBV27 and TRBJ2-1, with 8 bases fitting TRBD1. Germline CDR1 reads MNHEY; CDR2 reads SMNVEV (reference sequence). The CDR3 covers 14 residues. The junction had 6 bases not matched to a gene; V was cut back by 5 bases and J by 6 bases. The CDR3 DNA follows: TGTGCCAGCAGTATCAGGGGGCTTGGCAATGAGCAGTTCTTC. As protein: CASSIRGLGNEQFF.

This chain uses TRBV7-2 with TRBJ2-2; no firm D call. This CDR3 region has 12 residues. The ends were cut back, 5 bases at V and 8 bases at J, with 9 bases in the middle. The germline V gene has CDR1 SGHTA and CDR2 FQGNSA. The CDR3 DNA is TGTGCCAGCAGCCAACAGAGGGGGGAGCTGTTTTTT. This translates into CASSQQRGELFF.

The chain joins TRBV18 to TRBJ1-5, with 8 nucleotides matching TRBD1. The CDR3 length is 18 residues. Germline V lookup: CDR1 KGHSH, CDR2 LQKENI. V was clipped by 4 bases and J by 0 bases; unmatched bases: 11. The CDR3 coding sequence is TGTGCCAGCTCACGAACAGGGGGGGCTTTGGATAGCAATCAGCCCCAGCATTTT. The encoded protein is CASSRTGGALDSNQPQHF.

V is TRBV5-1 and J is TRBJ1-4; D is undetermined. This CDR3 is built from 14 residues. The germline V and J ends were trimmed by 0 bases and 6 bases, with 9 bases remaining between them. The germline V gene encodes CDR1 SGHRS and CDR2 YFSETQ. The CDR3 is CASSLGRGDEKLFF. In DNA form, the CDR3 reads TGCGCCAGCAGCTTGGGTCGGGGAGATGAAAAACTGTTTTTT.

CDR3 amino acids: CAREDWDRESSGYTF. CDR3 DNA: TGTGCCAGGGAAGATTGGGACAGGGAGTCGTCCGGCTACACCTTC. The chain couples TRBV2 to TRBJ1-2; TRBD1 agrees at 9 bases. The CDR3 sequence is 15 residues long. CDR1 is SNHLY, CDR2 FYNNEI, per germline. V lost 9 bases to trimming and J lost 8 bases; unmatched junction nucleotides: 16.

The chain recombines TRBV18 with TRBJ1-5; D gene uncertain. The CDR3 sequence is 15 residues long. Trimming took 3 bases from V and 4 from J, leaving 13 bases between them. Per the germline V gene, CDR1 is KGHSH and CDR2 is LQKENI. CDR3 bases: TGTGCCAGCTCACCCTTGCAGGCTGTAAATCAGCCCCAGCATTTT. Protein product: CASSPLQAVNQPQHF.

The rearrangement joins TRBV3-1 (or the pseudogene TRBV3-2) to TRBJ2-1; 8 bases are shared with TRBD2. The CDR3 totals 15 residues. The junction had 10 bases not matched to a gene; V was cut back by 3 bases and J by 9 bases. Germline assignment: CDR1 LGHDT and CDR2 YNNKEL (reference sequence). The CDR3 nucleotides are TGTGCCAGCAGCCAGGGACTAGGAGGTGTCGGTGAGCAGTTCTTC. This sequence encodes CASSQGLGGVGEQFF.

This chain uses TRBV24-1 with TRBJ2-1; 10 bases line up with TRBD2. Germline trimming cut 3 bases from V and 3 bases from J; bases unmatched to any gene: 1. Germline CDR1 reads KGHDR; CDR2 reads SFDVKD. The CDR3 spans 15 residues. The CDR3 reads CATSDGTSVYNEQFF. In DNA form, the CDR3 reads TGTGCCACCAGTGATGGGACTAGCGTCTACAATGAGCAGTTCTTC.

The chain is built from TRBV20-1 and TRBJ2-1; 11 bases line up with TRBD1. Germline-derived CDR1 and CDR2 are DFQATT and SNEGSKA (reference sequence). The trim removed 3 bases at V and 10 bases at J, leaving 5 bases unmatched. This CDR3 is built from 13 residues. In DNA, the CDR3 is TGCAGTGCTAGTACGGGGGACAGGGGGGAGCAGTTCTTC. Amino acids: CSASTGDRGEQFF.

CDR3 sequence reads: CASREDSNEKLFF. For the CDR3, the DNA is TGTGCCAGCAGGGAGGATTCTAATGAAAAACTGTTTTTT. The chain carries TRBV3-1 (or the pseudogene TRBV3-2) and TRBJ1-4, with unresolved D. V was clipped by 6 bases and J by 3 bases, with 8 bases between them. The germline gives CDR1 LGHDT, CDR2 YNNKEL (reference sequence). The CDR3 runs 13 residues.

The chain links TRBV7-2 to TRBJ2-3; D unclear. The CDR3 runs to 15 residues. Germline loops: CDR1 SGHTA, CDR2 FQGNSA. V lost 4 bases, J lost 2 bases, and 13 bases lay in between. The CDR3 nucleotides read TGTGCCAGCAGCTGGTCTTACGGCTTCACAGATACGCAGTATTTT. Its protein is CASSWSYGFTDTQYF.

As concerns this clone: A clone one base away is much larger, so this may be a read error. At the DNA level, this CDR3 is encoded by other sequences in the same sample as well. The rearrangement links TRBV2 to TRBJ2-7; 11 nucleotides align to TRBD2. Trimming removed 6 bases from V and 6 bases from J; junction bases left unmatched: 7. Germline CDR1 is SNHLY and CDR2 is FYNNEI. The CDR3 sequence is 14 residues long. This CDR3 reads CASSAPLAGVEQYF. CDR3 coding DNA: TGTGCCAGCAGCGCCCCACTAGCGGGAGTCGAGCAGTACTTC.

V and J are TRBV20-1 and TRBJ1-4, with D hard to call. V dropped 6 bases and J dropped 7 bases, with 9 bases sitting between them. Germline CDR1 is DFQATT and CDR2 is SNEGSKA (reference sequence). The CDR3 consists of 11 residues. The CDR3: CSALMGEKLFF. CDR3 bases: TGCAGTGCCCTGATGGGTGAAAAACTGTTTTTT.

The J gene is TRBJ2-5, the V gene TRBV4-1; TRBD1 matches 8 bases. V lost 2 bases and J lost 4; bases outside the gene matches: 6. This CDR3 contains 15 residues. CDR1 and CDR2 (germline): MGHRA, YSYEKL. This CDR3 reads CASSQPKTGGETQYF. CDR3 nucleotide sequence: TGCGCCAGCAGCCAACCGAAAACAGGGGGAGAGACCCAGTACTTC.

V gene TRBV2 combines with J gene TRBJ2-5; D gene uncertain. V gave up 9 bases and J gave up 1 base, with 18 bases separating them. This CDR3 contains 15 residues. Germline-derived CDR1 and CDR2 are SNHLY and FYNNEI. For the CDR3, the DNA is TGTGCCAGTTTGAACAGAGATAGTTTCCAAGAGACCCAGTACTTC. Its translation is CASLNRDSFQETQYF.

This clone was detected once. Other nucleotide sequences from this sample produce the same CDR3. The chain is built from TRBV19 and TRBJ1-1, with D possibly being TRBD1 (5 bases). This CDR3 comprises 14 residues. Trimming took off 3 bases at V and 1 base at J, with 9 bases between the two ends. Germline V gene data show CDR1 as LNHDA and CDR2 as SQIVND (reference sequence). The CDR3 reads CASSIGTGNTEAFF. The CDR3 coding sequence is TGTGCCAGTAGTATCGGAACAGGGAACACTGAAGCTTTCTTT.

This chain connects TRBV18 to TRBJ1-2; a weak D match, TRBD1 (5 bases). The CDR3 is made up of 16 amino acids. V gave up 1 base and J gave up 2 bases, with 14 bases separating them. The germline CDR1 and CDR2 sequences are KGHSH and LQKENI. In DNA, the CDR3 is TGTGCCAGCTCACCACTGGGCGTTCGGGGGAACTATGGCTACACCTTC. This translates into CASSPLGVRGNYGYTF.

This chain joins TRBV19 and TRBJ2-2; unclear D gene. V dropped 5 bases and J dropped 8 bases, with 12 bases sitting between them. Per germline, CDR1 LNHDA and CDR2 SQIVND (reference sequence). The CDR3 has 13 residues. The CDR3 nucleotides read TGTGCCAGTAGTCTCGACTTGGGGGGGGAGCTGTTTTTT. This codes for CASSLDLGGELFF.

CDR3 residues: CASRGGGAEYQPQHF. As DNA, the CDR3 is TGTGCCAGCAGGGGAGGAGGGGCGGAATATCAGCCCCAGCATTTT. V and J are TRBV7-2 and TRBJ1-5, with D perhaps matching TRBD1 (5 bases). The CDR3 is made up of 15 amino acids. With 6 bases removed from V and 5 bases from J, the gap between germline ends came to 17 bases. The germline V gene encodes CDR1 SGHTA and CDR2 FQGNSA.

About this clone: Other DNA sequences of this sample code for an identical CDR3. The chain combines TRBV19 with TRBJ2-5; 7 bases fit TRBD1. CDR3 length equals 14 residues. CDR1 LNHDA and CDR2 SQIVND come from the germline V gene (reference sequence). V lost 3 bases, J lost 5 bases, and 6 bases stayed unmatched. In DNA form, the CDR3 reads TGTGCCAGTAGTATCGGCCAGGGGGTGGAGACCCAGTACTTC. It codes for CASSIGQGVETQYF.

V and J are TRBV27 and TRBJ1-5; 8 bases are a match to TRBD1. Germline V lookup: CDR1 MNHEY, CDR2 SMNVEV (reference sequence). V trimming: 9 bases; J trimming: 3 bases; junction bases outside the gene matches: 13. The CDR3 length is 16 residues. Here the CDR3 DNA reads TGTGCCAGAGACCCCAGGGGGCTACGATCCAATCAGCCCCAGCATTTT. This gives the protein CARDPRGLRSNQPQHF.

The chain employs TRBV30 and TRBJ1-1, with D perhaps TRBD1 (6 bases). The CDR3 extends over 10 amino acids. Per the germline V gene, CDR1 is GTSNPN and CDR2 is SVGIG (reference sequence). The CDR3 loop reads CAVRGGEAFF. CDR3 nucleotide sequence: TGTGCTGTAAGAGGGGGTGAAGCTTTCTTT. Drawing the rest from reference TRBV30 and TRBJ1-1, the complete variable domain is SQTIHQWPATLVQPVGSPLSLECTVEGTSNPNLYWYRQAAGRGLQLLFYSVGIGQISSEVPQNLSASRPQDRQFILSSKKLLLSDSGFYLCAVRGGEAFFGQGTRLTVV.

The V and J genes are TRBV5-8 and TRBJ1-6, with no clear D. CDR3 length: 17 amino acids. Germline CDR1 is SGHTS and CDR2 is YDEGEE. Trimming removed 2 bases at V and 4 bases at J, with 16 bases between. The CDR3 reads CASSFEKRTDYNSPLHF. In nucleotides, the CDR3 is TGTGCCAGCAGCTTCGAGAAAAGGACGGATTATAATTCACCCCTCCACTTT.

A word on this clone: This sample includes further DNA sequences coding for the same CDR3. CDR3: CSVVGGSTDTQYF. The CDR3 bases are TGCAGCGTTGTGGGGGGAAGCACAGATACGCAGTATTTT. This chain joins TRBV29-1 and TRBJ2-3; the D gene is possibly TRBD2 (6 bases). There are 13 residues in the CDR3. The germline gives CDR1 SQVTM, CDR2 ANQGSEA. V lost 4 bases and J lost 0, with 8 bases in between.

The V call is TRBV14, the J call TRBJ2-1, with 9 bases identical to TRBD2. Germline V lookup: CDR1 SGHDN, CDR2 FVKESK. The junction had 9 bases not matched to a gene; V was cut back by 0 bases and J by 9 bases. This CDR3 is built from 16 residues. CDR3 region: CASSQDWTSANTEQFF. CDR3 DNA sequence: TGTGCCAGCAGCCAAGATTGGACTAGCGCTAACACTGAGCAGTTCTTC.

J is TRBJ2-1 and V is TRBV6-2 or TRBV6-3, with 10 bases aligning to TRBD2. J was trimmed by 8 bases and V by 2 bases; bases with no gene match: 6. Germline loops: CDR1 MNHEY, CDR2 SVGEGT. The CDR3 extends over 15 amino acids. The CDR3: CASSYRLAGDDEQFF. The CDR3 coding sequence is TGTGCCAGCAGTTACCGCCTAGCGGGGGACGATGAGCAGTTCTTC.

This chain joins TRBV28 and TRBJ2-7; 9 positions match TRBD1. V dropped 10 bases and J dropped 5; count of bases not matched to a gene: 9. The V gene's germline CDR1 is MDHEN and CDR2 SYDVKM. CDR3 length: 13 residues. The CDR3 nucleotides read TGTGCCACCGGGACAGGGACTTTGGACGAGCAGTACTTC. Translated: CATGTGTLDEQYF.

J is TRBJ2-5 and V is TRBV18; TRBD1 agrees at 9 bases. J lost 5 bases, V lost 3 bases, and 4 bases had no gene match. This CDR3 has 14 residues. Germline CDR1 KGHSH, CDR2 LQKENI. The DNA for the CDR3 is TGTGCCAGCTCACCTTGGGACAGGGACGAGACCCAGTACTTC. Its protein product is CASSPWDRDETQYF. The whole variable domain, remainder taken from reference TRBV18 and TRBJ2-5, is NAGVMQNPRHLVRRRGQEARLRCSPMKGHSHVYWYRQLPEEGLKFMVYLQKENIIDESGMPKERFSAEFPKEGPSILRIQQVVRGDSAAYFCASSPWDRDETQYFGPGTRLLVL.

This clone was picked up one time. The chain joins TRBV2 to TRBJ1-1; possibly TRBD1 for D (6 bases). V was pared by 5 bases and J by 4 bases, with 14 bases between. The CDR3 loop spans 14 amino acids. Germline-derived CDR1 and CDR2 are SNHLY and FYNNEI. CDR3 residues: CASSPTGTVTEAFF. The CDR3 bases are TGTGCCAGCAGTCCTACAGGGACCGTCACTGAAGCTTTCTTT.